This T cell receptor beta chain was found in a study of blood T cell repertoires in COVID-19. At the level of the study: COVID-19 samples collected from the United States, Italy and Spain covered acute and convalescent phases. T cells, B-cell-depleted T cells, or PBMCs provided the cDNA or gDNA that served as material.

This CDR3 is built from 14 residues. The junction had 9 bases not matched to a gene; V was cut back by 5 bases and J by 7 bases. Germline CDR1 WNHNN, CDR2 SYGVQD (reference sequence). Original processing methods: Amplification of reference gene primers was used by the study to estimate nucleated cell counts. Profiled with immunoSEQ multiplex PCR; TCRdb holds only in-frame clones, not every one. V and J calls and clone size are as listed in that table; D and trimming were resolved from the DNA. The table has more than 85,000 clones, 70% to 90% seen once; the top ten hold roughly 5%. The rearrangement uses TRBV10-1 and TRBJ2-7; TRBD1 matches 9 bases. The source is a human donor in a cohort sampled during active COVID-19. Sequenced input: peripheral blood. DNA for the CDR3: TGCGCCAGCAGTCCGGGACAGGGATTTTTGGAGCAGTACTTC. This translates into CASSPGQGFLEQYF.